These 27 T cell receptor beta chains share one sample of origin, sequenced in a study of beta chain features in type 1 diabetes. Sequencing targeted expressed TCRB transcripts, as all isolated RNA had been reverse transcribed. Here immunoSEQ multiplex PCR was the method, and the copy in TCRdb shows in-frame clones only, minus some. The sample contains roughly 240,000 clones, approximately 24% of which appear only once. Study results and caveats: Shortening of TCRB CDR3s, moderate but significant, appeared in all four CD4+ subsets of Type 1 diabetes patients.

These receptors' antigens are unknown. The sample taken for sequencing was naive CD4+ T cells from blood. All receptors come from a young woman with type 1 diabetes.

The rearrangement joins TRBV7-3 to TRBJ1-1; possible D gene TRBD1, 5 bases. The CDR3 loop spans 13 amino acids. Looked up from germline, CDR1 is SGHTA and CDR2 is FQGTGA. V lost 3 bases and J 4 bases, leaving 9 bases between the germline ends. CDR3 in DNA: TGTGCCAGCAGCTTTCAGGGTGGCACTGAAGCTTTCTTT. It specifies CASSFQGGTEAFF. Variable domain in full (rest from reference TRBV7-3 and TRBJ1-1): GAGVSQTPSNKVTEKGKYVELRCDPISGHTALYWYRQSLGQGPEFLIYFQGTGAADDSGLPNDRFFAVRPEGSVSTLKIQRTERGDSAVYLCASSFQGGTEAFFGQGTRLTVV.

This clone has more than one count but fewer than ten. In DNA, the CDR3 is TGTGCCAGCAGCCCCCGCCCCTGGACTAGCGGGAGTTACAATGAGCAGTTCTTC. Translating it yields CASSPRPWTSGSYNEQFF. The rearrangement uses TRBV7-8 and TRBJ2-1, with 13 bases lining up with TRBD2. V lost 5 bases to trimming and J lost 4 bases; unmatched junction nucleotides: 11. The CDR3 contains 18 residues. CDR1 and CDR2 from the germline V gene are SGHVS and FQNEAQ.

The chain is built from TRBV4-2 and TRBJ2-1; D may be TRBD2 (6 bases). V dropped 4 bases and J dropped 1 base, with 14 bases sitting between them. Germline CDR1 LGHNA, CDR2 YNFKEQ. This CDR3 contains 16 residues. CDR3 DNA sequence: TGTGCCAGCAGCCGACGACCCGGGACTTCCTACAATGAGCAGTTCTTC. This encodes CASSRRPGTSYNEQFF.

Only a few counts were recorded for this clone. The chain combines TRBV30 with TRBJ1-4, with D unclear. CDR3 size: 14 residues. Deletions cut 0 bases from V and 4 bases from J, with 9 bases between. From germline, CDR1 is GTSNPN and CDR2 SVGIG (reference sequence). CDR3 coding DNA: TGTGCCTGGAGTGTTGGGCAGGATAATGAAAAACTGTTTTTT. Its translation: CAWSVGQDNEKLFF.

There are a few counts of this clone. The rearrangement joins TRBV30 to TRBJ1-1, with 7 bases that match TRBD1. Germline values: CDR1 GTSNPN, CDR2 SVGIG (reference sequence). V gave up 2 bases and J gave up 3 bases; unmatched junction bases: 6. The CDR3 is made up of 14 amino acids. The CDR3, as DNA: TGTGCCTGGAGTCGTCAGGGGGGCGACACTGAAGCTTTCTTT. It specifies CAWSRQGGDTEAFF.

This clone occurred a few times. The chain uses TRBV9 and TRBJ2-5; 11 bases are shared with TRBD2. This CDR3 spans 14 amino acids. Per the germline V gene, CDR1 is SGDLS and CDR2 is YYNGEE. Trimming removed 4 bases from V and 3 bases from J; junction bases left unmatched: 2. CDR3 in amino acids: CASSLTSGKETQYF. CDR3 coding DNA: TGTGCCAGCAGCTTGACTAGCGGGAAAGAGACCCAGTACTTC.

The rearrangement links TRBV9 to TRBJ2-1, with D possibly being TRBD2 (6 bases). The CDR3 is made up of 13 amino acids. V lost 3 bases to trimming and J lost 3 bases, with 7 bases between them. Germline CDR1 reads SGDLS; CDR2 reads YYNGEE. As DNA, the CDR3 is TGTGCCAGCAGCGGGGAGGACTACAATGAGCAGTTCTTC. Its translation is CASSGEDYNEQFF.

A word on this clone: The sample contains more than one DNA sequence encoding this CDR3. This chain uses TRBV5-1 with TRBJ2-1; TRBD2 matches at 12 bases. Trimming at V came to 4 bases and at J to 4 bases, leaving 3 bases not matched to a gene. The CDR3 is 15 residues long. Germline V CDR1 and CDR2: SGHRS, YFSETQ. This CDR3 reads CASSMTSGSYNEQFF. DNA of the CDR3: TGCGCCAGCAGCATGACTAGCGGGAGTTACAATGAGCAGTTCTTC. The full variable domain, in which reference TRBV5-1 and TRBJ2-1 provide the parts outside the CDR3, is KAGVTQTPRYLIKTRGQQVTLSCSPISGHRSVSWYQQTPGQGLQFLFEYFSETQRNKGNFPGRFSGRQFSNSRSEMNVSTLELGDSALYLCASSMTSGSYNEQFFGPGTRLTVL.

The chain joins TRBV4-1 to TRBJ2-7; the D gene is possibly TRBD2 (6 bases). The ends were cut back, 1 base at V and 7 bases at J, with 23 bases in the middle. CDR1 and CDR2 from the germline V gene are MGHRA and YSYEKL. This CDR3 has 17 amino acids. CDR3 sequence (DNA): TGCGCCAGCAGCCAAGGCTCCGGGAGAAGCTCCTACAATGAGCAGTACTTC. Translation: CASSQGSGRSSYNEQYF.

V gene TRBV27 combines with J gene TRBJ1-2; 7 positions match TRBD1. Germline V gives CDR1 MNHEY, CDR2 SMNVEV (reference sequence). Trimming took 5 bases from V and 6 from J; bases not matched to a gene: 9. The CDR3 extends over 14 amino acids. Here the CDR3 reads CASSLSTGQDGYTF. The CDR3 DNA reads as TGTGCCAGCAGTCTGTCGACAGGGCAAGATGGCTACACCTTC.

This chain joins TRBV30 and TRBJ1-3; D unresolved. The germline V gene encodes CDR1 GTSNPN and CDR2 SVGIG (reference sequence). The length of the CDR3 is 15 residues. Trimming removed 2 bases from V and 0 bases from J, with 11 bases in between. The CDR3 coding sequence is TGTGCCTGGAGTCGGAGCCGAATCTCTGGAAACACCATATATTTT. Translation gives CAWSRSRISGNTIYF. Combining the CDR3 with reference TRBV30 and TRBJ1-3 gives the whole variable domain SQTIHQWPATLVQPVGSPLSLECTVEGTSNPNLYWYRQAAGRGLQLLFYSVGIGQISSEVPQNLSASRPQDRQFILSSKKLLLSDSGFYLCAWSRSRISGNTIYFGEGSWLTVV.

This clone showed up just a few times. This chain joins TRBV29-1 and TRBJ1-1; D gene ambiguous. V gave up 4 bases and J gave up 4 bases, with 13 bases separating them. Germline CDR1 reads SQVTM; CDR2 reads ANQGSEA. CDR3 length: 13 residues. CDR3 region: CSVVARRGTEAFF. The CDR3 DNA reads as TGCAGCGTTGTGGCACGCCGGGGCACTGAAGCTTTCTTT. Together with reference TRBV29-1 and TRBJ1-1, the CDR3 gives the full variable domain: SAVISQKPSRDICQRGTSLTIQCQVDSQVTMMFWYRQQPGQSLTLIATANQGSEATYESGFVIDKFPISRPNLTFSTLTVSNMSPEDSSIYLCSVVARRGTEAFFGQGTRLTVV.

The V gene is TRBV2, the J gene TRBJ2-4, with D unresolved. This CDR3 contains 12 residues. Trimming shortened V by 3 bases and J by 9 bases, and 9 bases separated the two germline ends. Per the germline V gene, CDR1 is SNHLY and CDR2 is FYNNEI. CDR3: CASSDTSIIQYF. The CDR3 coding sequence is TGTGCCAGCAGTGATACGTCTATCATTCAGTACTTC.

On this clone itself: This sample also contains other DNA sequences that code for the same CDR3. The rearrangement joins TRBV27 to TRBJ2-5, with D hard to call. CDR1 MNHEY and CDR2 SMNVEV come from the germline V gene (reference sequence). CDR3 length: 13 amino acids. The V and J ends lost 1 base and 1 base respectively, with 4 bases between them. The CDR3 DNA reads TGTGCCAGCAGTTTATATAGCCAAGAGACCCAGTACTTC. Translated: CASSLYSQETQYF.

This rearrangement joins TRBV19 to TRBJ1-1; TRBD1 is a possible D gene (6 bases). CDR1 and CDR2 from the germline V gene are LNHDA and SQIVND (reference sequence). V was cut by 5 bases and J by 4 bases, with 14 bases left in between. This CDR3 region has 14 residues. CDR3 bases: TGTGCCAGTAGTGCCGACAGGTGGAGCACTGAAGCTTTCTTT. Protein sequence: CASSADRWSTEAFF.

The chain uses TRBV19 and TRBJ2-5, with 7 bases aligning to TRBD1. CDR3 size: 14 residues. V was pared by 3 bases and J by 4 bases, with 5 bases of the junction left unmatched. Germline CDR1 and CDR2: LNHDA and SQIVND (reference sequence). The CDR3 sequence is CASSISDRVETQYF. In DNA form, the CDR3 reads TGTGCCAGTAGTATCAGTGACAGGGTAGAGACCCAGTACTTC. The whole variable domain, filled in from reference TRBV19 and TRBJ2-5, reads DGGITQSPKYLFRKEGQNVTLSCEQNLNHDAMYWYRQDPGQGLRLIYYSQIVNDFQKGDIAEGYSVSREKKESFPLTVTSAQKNPTAFYLCASSISDRVETQYFGPGTRLLVL.

The chain links TRBV13 to TRBJ2-7, with 10 bases lining up with TRBD2. The germline V gene has CDR1 PRHDT and CDR2 FYEKMQ (reference sequence). The CDR3 consists of 14 residues. Trimming cost V 0 bases and J 6 bases; bases outside gene matches: 2. The CDR3 region has the DNA TGTGCCAGCAGCTTAGGTCTAGCGGGAGTCGAGCAGTACTTC. Protein: CASSLGLAGVEQYF.

The chain links TRBV7-9 to TRBJ2-5; 8 bases are shared with TRBD1. The CDR3 has 13 residues. Germline V lookup: CDR1 SEHNR, CDR2 FQNEAQ (reference sequence). Germline trimming cut 5 bases from V and 9 bases from J; bases unmatched to any gene: 8. The CDR3 protein is CASSGGTGGSQYF. CDR3 bases: TGTGCCAGCAGCGGCGGGACAGGCGGGTCCCAGTACTTC.

The rearrangement links TRBV7-9 to TRBJ2-2; possible D gene TRBD2, 6 bases. Trimming removed 3 bases from V and 7 bases from J, with 21 bases in between. The germline gives CDR1 SEHNR, CDR2 FQNEAQ (reference sequence). The CDR3 length is 17 residues. The DNA for the CDR3 is TGTGCCAGCAGCTTCACAGTGGGCGCCGCGGAGGGCGGGGAGCTGTTTTTT. This codes for CASSFTVGAAEGGELFF.

This clone was picked up a small number of times. The V call is TRBV11-2, the J call TRBJ2-3; 7 nucleotides align to TRBD2. Trimming removed 8 bases from V and 6 bases from J; junction bases left unmatched: 11. CDR3 length equals 14 residues. The V gene's germline CDR1 is SGHAT and CDR2 FQNNGV. The CDR3 is CASWEGGPRDTQYF. The CDR3 nucleotides read TGTGCCAGCTGGGAGGGAGGGCCACGGGATACGCAGTATTTT.

The chain employs TRBV5-6 and TRBJ2-5, with 12 positions matching TRBD2. The CDR3 spans 15 residues. Germline values: CDR1 SGHDT, CDR2 YYEEEE. With V trimmed by 4 bases and J by 10 bases, 11 bases remained unmatched. The CDR3 DNA sequence: TGTGCCAGCAGCCAAAGACTAGCGGGAGTGACGGACCAGTACTTC. Amino acid sequence: CASSQRLAGVTDQYF.

The sample holds a few counts of this clone. The J gene is TRBJ2-7, the V gene TRBV29-1, with no clear D. CDR1 SQVTM and CDR2 ANQGSEA come from the germline V gene. The V and J ends lost 2 bases and 1 base respectively, with 6 bases between them. The CDR3 runs to 12 residues. This CDR3 is CSVETQSYEQYF. In DNA form, the CDR3 reads TGCAGCGTTGAAACACAGTCCTACGAGCAGTACTTC.

The V and J genes are TRBV30 and TRBJ1-3; D is undetermined. Germline CDR1 GTSNPN, CDR2 SVGIG (reference sequence). V lost 1 base and J lost 6, with 4 bases in between. The CDR3 is 11 amino acids. The CDR3: CAWSGLNTIYF. The CDR3 nucleotides are TGTGCCTGGAGTGGGCTAAACACCATATATTTT.

This clone was detected only a few times. The chain carries TRBV7-9 and TRBJ1-1; TRBD1 aligns across 8 bases. Losses at the gene ends were 5 bases for V and 1 base for J; bases not matched to a gene: 3. Germline V gene lookup returns CDR1 SEHNR and CDR2 FQNEAQ (reference sequence). The length of the CDR3 is 14 residues. The CDR3 region has the DNA TGTGCCAGCAGCCAGACAGGGGCGAACACTGAAGCTTTCTTT. Residues: CASSQTGANTEAFF.

The chain combines TRBV29-1 with TRBJ1-1; D might be TRBD1 (5 bases). V was shortened by 8 bases and J by 6 bases, with 13 bases between the two germline ends. Germline V gene sequence: CDR1 SQVTM, CDR2 ANQGSEA. The CDR3 sequence is 11 residues long. CDR3 bases: TGCAGCACCAGGGAAGGGTCTGAAGCTTTCTTT. It specifies CSTREGSEAFF.

This sequence joins TRBV7-9 and TRBJ1-2, with 9 bases identical to TRBD1. V was pared by 5 bases and J by 3 bases, with 7 bases of the junction left unmatched. CDR3 size: 15 residues. Germline V gene data show CDR1 as SEHNR and CDR2 as FQNEAQ (reference sequence). The CDR3 loop is CASSANRGRDYGYTF. DNA for the CDR3: TGTGCCAGCAGCGCAAACAGGGGGCGCGACTATGGCTACACCTTC.

In its sample, this clone was seen a few times. V is TRBV10-2 and J is TRBJ2-3; 8 bases agree with TRBD2. The CDR3 is made up of 14 amino acids. Germline CDR1 and CDR2: WSHSY and SAAADI. The junction had 6 bases not matched to a gene; V was cut back by 8 bases and J by 2 bases. CDR3 region: CASLLSGNTDTQYF. CDR3 nucleotide sequence: TGCGCCAGCCTCCTTAGCGGGAACACAGATACGCAGTATTTT.